A single sample gave rise to the 26 T cell receptor beta chains below, sequenced in a study of CD8 T cells in Susac syndrome. After extraction with the RNeasy kit, 0.5 to 1 ug of the RNA was reverse transcribed using random hexamers. In TCRdb, the immunoSEQ multiplex PCR reads were re-called with MiXCR into one record per CDR3 protein. Of roughly 400,000 distinct CDR3 sequences detected, approximately 85% appear once; the ten largest clones hold about 0.1%. The sample was CD8+ T cells from PBMCs. The receptors were sampled from a human donor with multiple sclerosis.

This clonotype was counted a few times. V usage is TRBV2 and J usage is TRBJ2-7; the match to TRBD1 covers 7 bases. The germline CDR1 and CDR2 sequences are SNHLY and FYNNEI. The CDR3 contains 15 residues. The V and J ends lost 0 bases and 2 bases, in that order; junction bases with no gene match: 4. CDR3 sequence (DNA): TGTGCCAGCAGTGAAGCCGGGACAGATGCCTACGAGCAGTACTTC. Protein: CASSEAGTDAYEQYF.

The V gene is TRBV6-5, the J gene TRBJ2-7; 9 bases fit TRBD1. The CDR3 has 15 residues. Unmatched junction bases numbered 5, after V lost 2 bases and J lost 3 bases. Germline CDR1 reads MNHEY; CDR2 reads SVGAGI. CDR3 DNA sequence: TGTGCCAGCAGTTACCGACAGGGGGTCTACTACGAGCAGTACTTC. This encodes CASSYRQGVYYEQYF.

The chain has TRBV19 and TRBJ2-3, with a possible D match to TRBD2 (6 bases). The germline V gene has CDR1 LNHDA and CDR2 SQIVND (reference sequence). Trimming pared 9 bases from V and 2 bases from J, leaving 9 bases between. CDR3 length: 12 amino acids. The CDR3 loop is CASLATTDTQYF. As DNA, the CDR3 is TGTGCCAGCCTAGCGACCACAGATACGCAGTATTTT.

This chain joins TRBV4-1 and TRBJ2-5; 13 bases fit TRBD2. V shed 0 bases and J 2 bases; nucleotides not matched to a gene: 0. Germline lookup yields CDR1 MGHRA and CDR2 YSYEKL. The CDR3 sequence is 16 residues long. The CDR3 nucleotides read TGCGCCAGCAGCCAAGAGACTAGCGGGGGGCAAGAGACCCAGTACTTC. As protein: CASSQETSGGQETQYF.

This rearrangement joins TRBV24-1 to TRBJ2-2; D ambiguous. This CDR3 is built from 14 residues. The ends were cut back, 1 base at V and 5 bases at J, with 7 bases in the middle. From germline, CDR1 is KGHDR and CDR2 SFDVKD. CDR3 in amino acids: CATSDFEKTGELFF. Here the CDR3 DNA reads TGTGCCACCAGTGATTTCGAGAAGACCGGGGAGCTGTTTTTT.

This clonotype was detected a few times. The J gene is TRBJ2-7, the V gene TRBV5-1; no reliable D call. Germline values: CDR1 SGHRS, CDR2 YFSETQ. The V end lost 0 bases, the J end lost 4 bases, and 5 bases lay between the germline ends. The CDR3 runs to 12 residues. CDR3 sequence: CASSLDDYEQYF. In DNA form, the CDR3 reads TGCGCCAGCAGCTTGGACGATTACGAGCAGTACTTC. Filled out from reference TRBV5-1 and TRBJ2-7, the complete variable domain reads KAGVTQTPRYLIKTRGQQVTLSCSPISGHRSVSWYQQTPGQGLQFLFEYFSETQRNKGNFPGRFSGRQFSNSRSEMNVSTLELGDSALYLCASSLDDYEQYFGPGTRLTVT.

As regards this clonotype: A read error may be the cause here, since a much bigger clone is one base away. The chain carries TRBV5-8 and TRBJ1-1; D not resolved. The CDR3 extends over 13 amino acids. The germline gives CDR1 SGHTS, CDR2 YDEGEE. CDR3 bases: TGTGCCAGCAGCTTGGGCTTTGGAACTGAAGCTTCCTTT. Encoded protein: CASSLGFGTEASF.

V gene TRBV7-9 combines with J gene TRBJ2-1; 8 bases align to TRBD1. This CDR3 is built from 14 residues. Germline loops: CDR1 SEHNR, CDR2 FQNEAQ (reference sequence). Unmatched junction bases numbered 2, after V lost 2 bases and J lost 5 bases. In nucleotides, the CDR3 is TGTGCCAGCAGCTTACGGGACAGGAACAATGAGCAGTTCTTC. Protein: CASSLRDRNNEQFF.

Only one count was recorded for this clonotype. This chain links TRBV2 with TRBJ2-2; 9 positions match TRBD1. CDR1 is SNHLY, CDR2 FYNNEI, per germline. The trim removed 3 bases at V and 7 bases at J, leaving 6 bases unmatched. CDR3 length: 15 amino acids. CDR3 sequence: CASSDLTGGGGELFF. CDR3 bases: TGTGCCAGCAGTGACCTGACAGGGGGTGGCGGGGAGCTGTTTTTT.

The rearrangement links TRBV5-1 to TRBJ2-3, with 12 bases identical to TRBD1. CDR1 SGHRS and CDR2 YFSETQ come from the germline V gene. There are 16 residues in the CDR3. V was clipped by 4 bases and J by 3 bases; unmatched bases: 6. The DNA of the CDR3 is TGCGCCAGCAGCCTAGGGACAGGGGGCAGGACAGATACGCAGTATTTT. The encoded protein is CASSLGTGGRTDTQYF. The entire variable domain, with the rest obtained from reference TRBV5-1 and TRBJ2-3, is as follows: KAGVTQTPRYLIKTRGQQVTLSCSPISGHRSVSWYQQTPGQGLQFLFEYFSETQRNKGNFPGRFSGRQFSNSRSEMNVSTLELGDSALYLCASSLGTGGRTDTQYFGPGTRLTVL.

The chain combines TRBV20-1 with TRBJ2-1, with a tentative D call TRBD1 (5 bases). The CDR3 is 14 residues long. The germline CDR1 and CDR2 sequences are DFQATT and SNEGSKA (reference sequence). With 6 bases removed from V and 4 bases from J, the gap between germline ends came to 16 bases. DNA of the CDR3: TGCAGTGCCCCTTGGGGCCATCTATACAATGAGCAGTTCTTC. Its translation: CSAPWGHLYNEQFF.

This clonotype appeared a few times. CDR3 DNA: TGCGCCGGATTGGAGAGTGACACAGATACGCAGTATTTT. The encoded protein is CAGLESDTDTQYF. The chain combines TRBV4-1 with TRBJ2-3; no clear D gene. The CDR3 spans 13 residues. The germline V gene encodes CDR1 MGHRA and CDR2 YSYEKL. With 11 bases removed from V and 2 bases from J, the gap between germline ends came to 14 bases.

The rearrangement links TRBV12-3 or TRBV12-4 to TRBJ2-2, with D perhaps TRBD2 (6 bases). This CDR3 spans 17 amino acids. V was pared by 2 bases and J by 6 bases, with 19 bases between. This CDR3 is CASSLFGPGRLAGELFF. The CDR3 region has the DNA TGTGCCAGCAGTTTATTTGGGCCGGGGAGGTTGGCCGGGGAGCTGTTTTTT.

This rearrangement joins TRBV28 to TRBJ2-7, with D maybe TRBD1 (6 bases). This CDR3 comprises 15 residues. Per the germline V gene, CDR1 is MDHEN and CDR2 is SYDVKM. V lost 3 bases and J lost 3, with 15 bases in between. CDR3 DNA: TGTGCCAGCAGTTTTGGGACAACCAACTACTACGAGCAGTACTTC. Its protein product is CASSFGTTNYYEQYF.

There are a few counts of this clonotype. The J gene is TRBJ2-7, the V gene TRBV28, with 13 bases lining up with TRBD2. CDR3 length equals 15 residues. V dropped 3 bases and J dropped 5; count of bases not matched to a gene: 4. The germline gives CDR1 MDHEN, CDR2 SYDVKM. CDR3 in amino acids: CASSLGLAGIHEQYF. In DNA, the CDR3 is TGTGCCAGCAGTTTGGGACTAGCGGGAATCCACGAGCAGTACTTC.

This chain joins TRBV3-1 and TRBJ2-7; D is ambiguous. Trimming took off 3 bases at V and 3 bases at J, with 15 bases between the two ends. This CDR3 is 15 amino acids long. Germline lookup yields CDR1 LGHDT and CDR2 YNNKEL (reference sequence). The CDR3 loop reads CASSHDTDEDYEQYF. The CDR3 DNA reads as TGTGCCAGCAGCCATGACACGGACGAGGACTACGAGCAGTACTTC.

The chain is built from TRBV6-1 and TRBJ2-2, with D possibly matching TRBD1 (6 bases). V lost 6 bases to trimming and J lost 3 bases, with 23 bases between them. CDR1 is MNHNS, CDR2 SASEGT, per germline. This CDR3 is 18 amino acids long. The CDR3 spells CASSPFLGAEIDTGELFF. DNA of the CDR3: TGTGCCAGCAGCCCATTTTTGGGGGCGGAAATTGACACCGGGGAGCTGTTTTTT.

In this sample, this clonotype turned up once. V gene TRBV30 combines with J gene TRBJ2-1, with D hard to call. Germline lookup yields CDR1 GTSNPN and CDR2 SVGIG (reference sequence). The length of the CDR3 is 13 residues. Trimming took off 4 bases at V and 5 bases at J, with 12 bases between the two ends. CDR3 residues: CAWTPQANNEQFF. The CDR3 DNA follows: TGTGCCTGGACCCCCCAGGCGAACAATGAGCAGTTCTTC.

The chain employs TRBV12-3 or TRBV12-4 and TRBJ2-1; 12 positions match TRBD2. The CDR3 totals 16 residues. V gave up 6 bases and J gave up 9 bases; unmatched junction bases: 12. CDR3 sequence: CASSAILAGGGGEQFF. In DNA, the CDR3 is TGTGCCAGCAGCGCGATTCTAGCGGGAGGGGGGGGTGAGCAGTTCTTC.

V is TRBV3-1 and J is TRBJ1-5; D not certain. The CDR3 has 13 amino acids. The V end lost 4 bases, the J end lost 5 bases, and 9 bases lay between the germline ends. The germline CDR1 and CDR2 sequences are LGHDT and YNNKEL (reference sequence). CDR3 sequence reads: CASSPDGYQPQHF. The CDR3, as DNA: TGTGCCAGCAGCCCAGACGGATATCAGCCCCAGCATTTT.

The genes are TRBV7-9 and TRBJ1-2, with 7 nucleotides matching TRBD1. V lost 4 bases to trimming and J lost 0 bases; unmatched junction nucleotides: 2. The germline gives CDR1 SEHNR, CDR2 FQNEAQ (reference sequence). The CDR3 is made up of 14 amino acids. CDR3 residues: CASSSGQANYGYTF. CDR3 nucleotides: TGTGCCAGCAGCTCAGGACAGGCTAACTATGGCTACACCTTC.

The rearrangement links TRBV7-9 to TRBJ2-3; D perhaps matches TRBD2 (6 bases). The ends were cut back, 5 bases at V and 6 bases at J, with 15 bases in the middle. Germline CDR1 SEHNR, CDR2 FQNEAQ (reference sequence). The CDR3 has 14 residues. The CDR3 sequence: CASSPLEGRDTQYF. DNA of the CDR3: TGTGCCAGCAGCCCCTTGGAGGGGAGGGATACGCAGTATTTT.

The chain uses TRBV5-6 and TRBJ2-1; the D gene is possibly TRBD1 (5 bases). This CDR3 spans 16 amino acids. V lost 2 bases to trimming and J lost 0 bases, with 12 bases between them. Germline V gene sequence: CDR1 SGHDT, CDR2 YYEEEE. CDR3 loop: CASSFDPTDSYNEQFF. DNA for the CDR3: TGTGCCAGCAGCTTCGACCCGACAGACTCCTACAATGAGCAGTTCTTC.

The chain links TRBV27 to TRBJ2-7; D is unclear. The CDR3 loop spans 11 amino acids. CDR1 and CDR2 from the germline V gene are MNHEY and SMNVEV (reference sequence). V lost 11 bases and J 0 bases, leaving 8 bases between the germline ends. CDR3 amino acids: CAAGRSYEQYF. The CDR3 DNA sequence: TGTGCCGCCGGGCGCTCCTACGAGCAGTACTTC.

This clonotype was counted a single time. The chain combines TRBV14 with TRBJ2-1; 7 bases agree with TRBD2. The CDR3 is made up of 19 amino acids. Germline values: CDR1 SGHDN, CDR2 FVKESK. V shed 1 base and J 0 bases; nucleotides not matched to a gene: 12. The CDR3 sequence: CASSQVARSGTTSYNEQFF. In DNA, the CDR3 is TGTGCCAGCAGCCAAGTCGCCCGGTCCGGGACTACCTCCTACAATGAGCAGTTCTTC.

J is TRBJ1-1 and V is TRBV19; D is unresolved. The CDR3 has 15 amino acids. Trimming stripped 4 bases from V and 0 bases from J, with 12 bases between. Germline V CDR1 and CDR2: LNHDA, SQIVND (reference sequence). CDR3 nucleotides: TGTGCCAGTAGTACGCCGGATCGGTTGAACACTGAAGCTTTCTTT. It codes for CASSTPDRLNTEAFF.